The next 32 T cell receptor beta chains were all read from a single sample in a study of CD8+ T cells in alopecia areata (dated by TCRdb to between 2017 and 2018). Library preparation used the immunoSEQ multiplex PCR assay. RNA was extracted from all samples and reverse transcribed into cDNA as template for TCR sequencing. This is the immuneACCESS table as TCRdb keeps it, with only in-frame sequences that have V and J called. A part of the clones is gone; compared with another copy, unresolved V genes explain less than half, and the rest is unexplained. Across this sample there are approximately 34,000 clones, with around three fifths seen only once. The ten largest clones add up to around 40% of the sample. Material: NKG2D-high CD8+ T cells sorted from blood. Reading the label with the study, this specimen's cell subset or site is: sorted CD8+ NKG2D-high blood T cells. The receptor set was obtained from a human donor with alopecia areata.

This sequence joins TRBV29-1 and TRBJ1-1, with D unresolved. CDR1 is SQVTM, CDR2 ANQGSEA, per germline. V shed 4 bases and J shed 0 bases, with 12 bases lying between them. This CDR3 is 14 amino acids long. Written as DNA, the CDR3 is TGCAGCGTTGCGTTCGCAGCCATGAACACTGAAGCTTTCTTT. It translates to CSVAFAAMNTEAFF.

This clone occurred a few times. The chain is built from TRBV27 and TRBJ2-1; TRBD1 matches 9 bases. From germline, CDR1 is MNHEY and CDR2 SMNVEV (reference sequence). After removal of 6 bases from V and 9 bases from J, the junction contained 9 bases not matched to a gene. The CDR3 is 14 amino acids. Here the CDR3 DNA reads TGTGCCAGCAGGGGACAGGGTCGGGTTGGTGAGCAGTTCTTC. Translating it yields CASRGQGRVGEQFF.

The rearrangement joins TRBV19 to TRBJ1-5; no definite D call. Germline loops: CDR1 LNHDA, CDR2 SQIVND (reference sequence). The CDR3 runs to 14 residues. V lost 5 bases, J lost 5 bases, and 13 bases lay in between. The CDR3 region has the DNA TGTGCCAGTAGTTCCGGGTCCGCCGATCAGCCCCAGCATTTT. As protein: CASSSGSADQPQHF. Full variable domain (missing parts from reference TRBV19 and TRBJ1-5): DGGITQSPKYLFRKEGQNVTLSCEQNLNHDAMYWYRQDPGQGLRLIYYSQIVNDFQKGDIAEGYSVSREKKESFPLTVTSAQKNPTAFYLCASSSGSADQPQHFGDGTRLSIL.

This clone was observed a few times. The chain links TRBV9 to TRBJ2-7; TRBD2 might be the D (5 bases). V was trimmed by 4 bases and J by 3 bases, leaving 17 bases between them. The CDR3 totals 15 residues. Germline V lookup: CDR1 SGDLS, CDR2 YYNGEE. The CDR3 coding sequence is TGTGCCAGCAGCTTGAGCGGTGTCGGGCACTACGAGCAGTACTTC. Amino acids: CASSLSGVGHYEQYF.

This chain uses TRBV27 with TRBJ2-2, with D perhaps matching TRBD1 (6 bases). Germline assignment: CDR1 MNHEY and CDR2 SMNVEV (reference sequence). The CDR3 contains 13 residues. V was shortened by 6 bases and J by 11 bases, with 16 bases between the two germline ends. CDR3 sequence (DNA): TGTGCCAGCAGGCCGGGACACTTACGAGAGCTGTTTTTT. Encoded protein: CASRPGHLRELFF.

This chain connects TRBV13 to TRBJ2-2; possibly TRBD2 for D (6 bases). The V gene lost 6 bases and the J gene lost 2 bases, with 13 bases spanning the gap. The CDR3 loop spans 15 amino acids. Germline V gene lookup returns CDR1 PRHDT and CDR2 FYEKMQ (reference sequence). The CDR3 spells CASRISGFNTGELFF. In DNA form, the CDR3 reads TGTGCCAGCAGGATTAGCGGCTTTAACACCGGGGAGCTGTTTTTT.

This chain joins TRBV5-1 and TRBJ1-1; TRBD1 might be the D (5 bases). In germline, CDR1 is SGHRS, CDR2 YFSETQ. V was trimmed by 5 bases and J by 6 bases, leaving 11 bases between them. The CDR3 is 12 residues long. In DNA, the CDR3 is TGCGCCAGCAGGGGGGACGGGGCTGAAGCTTTCTTT. Its protein product is CASRGDGAEAFF. Looking up the rest from reference TRBV5-1 and TRBJ1-1 gives the full variable domain: KAGVTQTPRYLIKTRGQQVTLSCSPISGHRSVSWYQQTPGQGLQFLFEYFSETQRNKGNFPGRFSGRQFSNSRSEMNVSTLELGDSALYLCASRGDGAEAFFGQGTRLTVV.

J is TRBJ2-1 and V is TRBV7-8, with TRBD2 matching 10 bases. Germline assignment: CDR1 SGHVS and CDR2 FQNEAQ. This CDR3 has 20 residues. Trimming at V came to 0 bases and at J to 5 bases, leaving 16 bases not matched to a gene. CDR3 sequence (DNA): TGTGCCAGCAGCTTAGCATCGGGGACCATGGGACTAGCGCGAGACAATGAGCAGTTCTTC. It encodes CASSLASGTMGLARDNEQFF.

This chain links TRBV4-1 with TRBJ2-3; 7 nucleotides align to TRBD2. From germline, CDR1 is MGHRA and CDR2 YSYEKL. With V trimmed by 4 bases and J by 1 base, 8 bases remained unmatched. The CDR3 sequence is 16 residues long. The CDR3 spells CASSPRGGRGTDTQYF. Here the CDR3 DNA reads TGCGCCAGCAGCCCTCGCGGGGGACGAGGCACAGATACGCAGTATTTT.

In its sample, this clone was seen a few times. The chain carries TRBV11-2 and TRBJ2-3, with D perhaps matching TRBD2 (6 bases). With 1 base removed from V and 6 bases from J, the gap between germline ends came to 8 bases. The CDR3 is made up of 13 amino acids. The germline V gene has CDR1 SGHAT and CDR2 FQNNGV. The CDR3 here is CASSLVAGDTQYF. CDR3 bases: TGTGCCAGCAGCTTAGTTGCGGGGGATACGCAGTATTTT.

V gene TRBV19 combines with J gene TRBJ1-1; D is possibly TRBD1 (5 bases). V lost 4 bases, J lost 6 bases, and 15 bases lay in between. The CDR3 covers 14 residues. The V gene's germline CDR1 is LNHDA and CDR2 SQIVND (reference sequence). CDR3 amino acids: CASSSDSGGSEAFF. The DNA for the CDR3 is TGTGCCAGTAGTAGTGACTCCGGGGGATCTGAAGCTTTCTTT.

This clone was found a few times. The chain carries TRBV29-1 and TRBJ1-4; D is unclear. Deletions cut 5 bases from V and 8 bases from J, with 15 bases between. The CDR3 length is 13 residues. Germline V lookup: CDR1 SQVTM, CDR2 ANQGSEA. The CDR3 loop reads CSVRHPNAEKLFF. In DNA form, the CDR3 reads TGCAGCGTTCGACACCCTAATGCCGAAAAACTGTTTTTT.

This chain joins TRBV6-1 and TRBJ1-5; D is ambiguous. This CDR3 region has 15 residues. V gave up 7 bases and J gave up 0 bases, with 13 bases separating them. Per the germline V gene, CDR1 is MNHNS and CDR2 is SASEGT. CDR3 amino acids: CASIISGDSNQPQHF. As DNA, the CDR3 is TGTGCCAGCATAATCTCCGGGGATAGCAATCAGCCCCAGCATTTT.

The chain couples TRBV28 to TRBJ2-7, with a tentative D call TRBD2 (5 bases). Germline CDR1 and CDR2: MDHEN and SYDVKM. V lost 7 bases, J lost 6 bases, and 34 bases lay in between. CDR3 length equals 19 residues. For the CDR3, the DNA is TGTGCCAGCACCCCTGGGTGGAACGATCGGGTAGGACTCGGTCTCGAGCAGTACTTC. It specifies CASTPGWNDRVGLGLEQYF. The full variable domain, rest sourced from reference TRBV28 and TRBJ2-7, is DVKVTQSSRYLVKRTGEKVFLECVQDMDHENMFWYRQDPGLGLRLIYFSYDVKMKEKGDIPEGYSVSREKKERFSLILESASTNQTSMYLCASTPGWNDRVGLGLEQYFGPGTRLTVT.

In its sample, this clone was seen a few times. This chain joins TRBV27 and TRBJ2-7; 7 bases fit TRBD1. The J segment lost 3 bases and the V segment lost 0 bases, leaving 2 bases of the junction unmatched. The CDR3 length is 14 residues. Germline lookup yields CDR1 MNHEY and CDR2 SMNVEV (reference sequence). The CDR3 reads CASSLSGQRYEQYF. CDR3 in DNA: TGTGCCAGCAGTTTATCGGGACAGCGCTACGAGCAGTACTTC.

This sequence joins TRBV6-5 and TRBJ1-1; 7 bases fit TRBD1. The V segment lost 0 bases and the J segment 3 bases; nucleotides outside the gene matches: 7. The CDR3 runs 16 residues. Germline CDR1 and CDR2: MNHEY and SVGAGI. The CDR3 region is CASSYSRGLAYTEAFF. DNA for the CDR3: TGTGCCAGCAGTTACTCGAGGGGGCTGGCGTACACTGAAGCTTTCTTT.

This clone was seen repeatedly, ten times or more. V gene TRBV28 combines with J gene TRBJ2-7; 11 bases fit TRBD2. With 7 bases clipped from V and 2 bases from J, the junction kept 7 bases outside the gene matches. This CDR3 comprises 15 residues. CDR1 is MDHEN and CDR2 is SYDVKM in the germline V gene. Written as DNA, the CDR3 is TGTGCCAGCACCCCGGGACTAGCGGTTACCTACGAGCAGTACTTC. As protein: CASTPGLAVTYEQYF.

The chain employs TRBV5-5 and TRBJ1-1; D unclear. Per germline, CDR1 SGHKS and CDR2 YYEKEE (reference sequence). This CDR3 has 13 amino acids. The ends were cut back, 2 bases at V and 8 bases at J, with 13 bases in the middle. The CDR3 here is CASSFGQKLEAFF. DNA of the CDR3: TGTGCCAGCAGCTTCGGGCAGAAATTAGAAGCTTTCTTT.

This rearrangement joins TRBV25-1 to TRBJ1-3, with D unresolved. Germline V gene sequence: CDR1 MGHDK, CDR2 SYGVNS. The ends were cut back, 9 bases at V and 3 bases at J, with 6 bases in the middle. The CDR3 contains 11 residues. As DNA, the CDR3 is TGTGCCAGTGGGAATGGAAACACCATATATTTT. This codes for CASGNGNTIYF.

This clone was counted a few times. The chain combines TRBV5-6 with TRBJ1-2, with unresolved D. The V end was cut by 2 bases, the J end by 4 bases, with 15 bases between. The germline CDR1 and CDR2 sequences are SGHDT and YYEEEE. This CDR3 is built from 15 residues. The CDR3 nucleotides are TGTGCCAGCAGCTTTGGTGCCGGTTGGAGCTATGGCTACACCTTC. It codes for CASSFGAGWSYGYTF.

In its sample, this clone is medium-sized. V is TRBV29-1 and J is TRBJ2-1, with D tentatively TRBD1 (5 bases). With 4 bases removed from V and 3 bases from J, the gap between germline ends came to 10 bases. The CDR3 extends over 13 amino acids. Germline loops: CDR1 SQVTM, CDR2 ANQGSEA. This chain's CDR3 is CSVAPTDYNEQFF. Written as DNA, the CDR3 is TGCAGCGTTGCCCCGACAGACTACAATGAGCAGTTCTTC.

This chain connects TRBV7-2 to TRBJ1-1; perhaps TRBD1 as D (5 bases). CDR1 is SGHTA and CDR2 is FQGNSA in the germline V gene. Trimming left V 5 bases short and J 6 bases short, with 19 bases between. The CDR3 has 15 residues. The CDR3 region is CASSPAGYPGPEAFF. CDR3 coding DNA: TGTGCCAGCAGCCCGGCCGGCTACCCGGGGCCTGAAGCTTTCTTT.

In its sample, this clone was seen a few times. The J gene is TRBJ2-1, the V gene TRBV29-1, with 9 bases lining up with TRBD1. The germline V gene has CDR1 SQVTM and CDR2 ANQGSEA. The CDR3 is made up of 15 amino acids. After removal of 7 bases from V and 7 bases from J, the junction contained 14 bases not matched to a gene. DNA for the CDR3: TGCAGCGCTAGGGTCCGGGACAGGGTGATGAATGAGCAGTTCTTC. Its protein is CSARVRDRVMNEQFF.

The J gene is TRBJ1-1, the V gene TRBV19; weak D call: TRBD1 (5 bases). Deletions cut 3 bases from V and 4 bases from J, with 18 bases between. Germline V lookup: CDR1 LNHDA, CDR2 SQIVND (reference sequence). The CDR3 runs 16 residues. The CDR3 loop is CASSMGSRAWGTEAFF. The CDR3 nucleotides read TGTGCCAGTAGTATGGGAAGCAGGGCGTGGGGCACTGAAGCTTTCTTT. Complete variable domain (other parts from reference TRBV19 and TRBJ1-1): DGGITQSPKYLFRKEGQNVTLSCEQNLNHDAMYWYRQDPGQGLRLIYYSQIVNDFQKGDIAEGYSVSREKKESFPLTVTSAQKNPTAFYLCASSMGSRAWGTEAFFGQGTRLTVV.

This chain connects TRBV6-5 to TRBJ2-5; D perhaps matches TRBD2 (5 bases). The J call may be wrong; the DNA end is better matched by TRBJ2-7. The V gene's germline CDR1 is MNHEY and CDR2 SVGAGI. The CDR3 length is 13 residues. The CDR3 region has the DNA TGTGCCAGCAGTCCGGGATCAAGCTACGAGCAGTACTTC. The encoded protein is CASSPGSSYEQYF.

This clone was seen more than once but under ten times. The chain joins TRBV7-9 to TRBJ1-2; the match to TRBD1 covers 9 bases. The germline V gene encodes CDR1 SEHNR and CDR2 FQNEAQ (reference sequence). The CDR3 consists of 12 residues. Trimming took 5 bases from V and 7 from J; bases not matched to a gene: 2. The chain's CDR3 is CASSTQGAGYTF. DNA for the CDR3: TGTGCCAGCAGCACACAGGGGGCTGGCTACACCTTC.

V is TRBV7-9 and J is TRBJ2-1, with 9 bases fitting TRBD2. V lost 3 bases, J lost 5 bases, and 5 bases stayed unmatched. CDR1 and CDR2 (germline): SEHNR, FQNEAQ (reference sequence). This CDR3 has 15 amino acids. The CDR3 loop reads CASSFFVAGDNEQFF. The CDR3 bases are TGTGCCAGCAGCTTCTTCGTAGCGGGGGACAATGAGCAGTTCTTC.

The chain employs TRBV4-2 and TRBJ2-2, with TRBD2 as a possible D gene (6 bases). This CDR3 is built from 13 residues. Germline loops: CDR1 LGHNA, CDR2 YNFKEQ. V lost 1 base to trimming and J lost 11 bases, with 11 bases between them. The CDR3 DNA follows: TGTGCCAGCAGCCAAGGGACTAATCCCGAGCTGTTTTTT. Amino acids: CASSQGTNPELFF.

This clone occurred once. The chain uses TRBV4-3 and TRBJ2-3; D might be TRBD2 (6 bases). CDR1 and CDR2 from the germline V gene are LGHNA and YSLEER. The CDR3 extends over 18 amino acids. V was cut by 0 bases and J by 2 bases, with 18 bases left in between. CDR3 residues: CASSQEERGLQDTDTQYF. The CDR3 region has the DNA TGCGCCAGCAGCCAAGAGGAGAGGGGACTTCAGGACACAGATACGCAGTATTTT.

The table lists this clone with a count of one. This sequence joins TRBV9 and TRBJ1-5, with TRBD1 identical over 9 bases. Germline CDR1 and CDR2: SGDLS and YYNGEE. The V gene end was trimmed by 4 bases and the J gene end by 6 bases; junction bases not matched to a gene: 8. The CDR3 length is 15 residues. The CDR3 bases are TGTGCCAGCAGCCCAGCAGGGACAGGGAGTCAGCCCCAGCATTTT. This translates into CASSPAGTGSQPQHF.

The gene calls are TRBV28 and TRBJ1-5; D gene uncertain. Trimming shortened V by 3 bases and J by 6 bases, and 15 bases separated the two germline ends. Germline-derived CDR1 and CDR2 are MDHEN and SYDVKM. The CDR3 length is 15 residues. The CDR3 region is CASSFSHRARQPQHF. CDR3 in DNA: TGTGCCAGCAGTTTTTCCCACAGAGCTCGTCAGCCCCAGCATTTT.

Worth noting for this clone: The sample has other DNA sequences that encode this CDR3 too. This chain joins TRBV7-9 and TRBJ1-2; D is unclear. Looked up from germline, CDR1 is SEHNR and CDR2 is FQNEAQ (reference sequence). CDR3 length: 11 amino acids. V was trimmed by 5 bases and J by 6 bases, leaving 7 bases between them. The CDR3 bases are TGTGCCAGCAGCCCGTTGGATGGCTACACCTTC. This gives the protein CASSPLDGYTF.